This passage covers 4 T cell receptor beta chains from one sample sequenced in a study of T cells in Graves' hyperthyroidism and ophthalmopathy. TCR beta CDR3 sequences were amplified from RNA transcripts. Initially, a first-round RT-PCR of the TCR CDR3 employed the HTBI primer set. TCRdb fed the multiplex PCR reads into MiXCR, producing one record per CDR3 protein. This sample carries approximately 200,000 distinct CDR3 sequences, around 20% of them seen once, and the ten largest clones take approximately 40%. The specimen was blood. The receptor source for this set is a man between 40 and 49 years old with Graves' hyperthyroidism.

J is TRBJ1-5 and V is TRBV20-1; D possibly corresponds to TRBD1 (6 bases). This CDR3 has 14 residues. V was trimmed by 6 bases and J by 6 bases, leaving 18 bases between them. Germline CDR1 and CDR2: DFQATT and SNEGSKA (reference sequence). The CDR3 region is CSAGGGLVSQPQHF. In DNA, the CDR3 is TGCAGTGCCGGGGGGGGGCTCGTCAGTCAGCCCCAGCATTTT.

In its sample, this clonotype was seen once. The genes are TRBV2 and TRBJ1-6; 9 nucleotides line up with TRBD1. Unmatched junction bases numbered 1, after V lost 3 bases and J lost 7 bases. Germline V gene data show CDR1 as SNHLY and CDR2 as FYNNEI. This CDR3 is 14 amino acids long. CDR3 in DNA: TGTGCCAGCAGTGATGACAGGGGGAATTCACCCCTCCACTTT. Amino acid sequence: CASSDDRGNSPLHF.

In the case of this clonotype: This clone may be a read error of a much larger clone one base away. This chain uses TRBV6-1 with TRBJ1-5, with D perhaps TRBD1 (5 bases). V was cut by 4 bases and J by 9 bases, with 13 bases left in between. Per the germline V gene, CDR1 is MNHNS and CDR2 is SASEGT. This CDR3 spans 13 amino acids. CDR3 in DNA: TGTGCCAGCAGTGCCGACAGTGAAAGGCCCCAGCATTTT. It codes for CASSADSERPQHF.

This clonotype has a count of ten or more. The CDR3 DNA reads as TGTGCCAGCTCACCACCAGCCAGGGGGCGAACCGGGGAGCTGTTTTTT. Its translation: CASSPPARGRTGELFF. The chain couples TRBV18 to TRBJ2-2, with 8 positions matching TRBD1. CDR1 and CDR2 (germline): KGHSH, LQKENI. The CDR3 consists of 16 residues. With V trimmed by 0 bases and J by 5 bases, 5 bases remained unmatched.